The 29 T cell receptor beta chains listed next were all sequenced from one sample in a study of monozygotic twins with inflammatory bowel disease. TCRdb re-called the 5' RACE reads; every CDR3 protein appears as one record, without DNA. Listed are some 300,000 distinct CDR3 sequences; roughly 5.3% falls within the top ten. Sequencing was performed on blood. Receptors originate from a human donor with ulcerative colitis or Crohn's disease, or a healthy co-twin of an affected twin (not recorded which).

The chain carries TRBV28 and TRBJ2-6. The CDR3 loop spans 16 amino acids. The germline V gene has CDR1 MDHEN and CDR2 SYDVKM. The CDR3 here is CASSLRRTSGANVLTF.

The chain links TRBV7-8 to TRBJ2-7. The CDR3 length is 15 residues. Per germline, CDR1 SGHVS and CDR2 FQNEAQ. The chain's CDR3 is CASSFAADYFYEQYF.

V gene TRBV20-1 combines with J gene TRBJ2-5; TCRdb designates TRBD2, a call that cannot be tested without DNA. This CDR3 has 16 residues. Germline-derived CDR1 and CDR2 are DFQATT and SNEGSKA (reference sequence). CDR3 sequence: CSAEQAVGEGEETQYF.

The V gene is TRBV7-2, the J gene TRBJ1-6; TCRdb's D call, TRBD1, is unchecked because there is no DNA. The CDR3 has 15 amino acids. CDR1 is SGHTA, CDR2 FQGNSA, per germline. CDR3 amino acids: CASSLGQGTHSPLHF.

The chain carries TRBV5-5 and TRBJ1-5. The CDR3 runs to 13 residues. Per the germline V gene, CDR1 is SGHKS and CDR2 is YYEKEE (reference sequence). CDR3 amino acids: CASSLVVFQPQHF.

The genes are TRBV7-9 and TRBJ2-6. CDR1 is SEHNR and CDR2 is FQNEAQ in the germline V gene (reference sequence). The CDR3 contains 14 residues. CDR3 protein: CASVDNSGANVLTF.

The chain employs TRBV12-3 or TRBV12-4 and TRBJ2-3; TCRdb lists TRBD1, though no DNA is available to test this call. CDR3 length equals 14 residues. The CDR3 sequence: CASSPLSFADMQYF.

This chain connects TRBV19 to TRBJ1-5. The germline CDR1 and CDR2 sequences are LNHDA and SQIVND (reference sequence). CDR3 length: 15 residues. The chain's CDR3 is CASSVGPYSNQPQHF.

This chain links TRBV15 with TRBJ2-1; the TCRdb call, TRBD1, lacks DNA for checking. The CDR3 contains 15 residues. Looked up from germline, CDR1 is LNHNV and CDR2 is YYDKDF (reference sequence). The CDR3 loop is CATSSFLSPYNEQFF.

V is TRBV6-5 and J is TRBJ2-7; checking the TCRdb D call of TRBD1 is not possible without DNA. CDR1 is MNHEY and CDR2 is SVGAGI in the germline V gene. The CDR3 has 12 amino acids. The chain's CDR3 is CASKRTGDEQYF.

V usage is TRBV20-1 and J usage is TRBJ2-7; there is no DNA to check the TCRdb D call of TRBD1. The germline V gene has CDR1 DFQATT and CDR2 SNEGSKA (reference sequence). This CDR3 has 12 amino acids. CDR3 sequence reads: CSATRPAKEQYF.

The chain has TRBV10-3 and TRBJ2-5; the TCRdb call, TRBD2, lacks DNA for checking. Germline CDR1 ENHRY, CDR2 SYGVKD. CDR3 length equals 13 residues. The CDR3 reads CATRTSGQETQYF.

The chain combines TRBV20-1 with TRBJ2-7; without DNA, the TCRdb call of TRBD2 cannot be checked. The germline V gene has CDR1 DFQATT and CDR2 SNEGSKA (reference sequence). The CDR3 has 14 amino acids. This CDR3 is CSATSGRVRSEQYF.

The genes are TRBV19 and TRBJ2-1; as DNA is missing, the TRBD1 call by TCRdb cannot be tested. The CDR3 contains 14 residues. In germline, CDR1 is LNHDA, CDR2 SQIVND (reference sequence). CDR3: CASSQGQLVDEQFF.

The rearrangement uses TRBV20-1 and TRBJ2-1. The length of the CDR3 is 12 residues. Germline loops: CDR1 DFQATT, CDR2 SNEGSKA (reference sequence). The CDR3 loop reads CSVTADYNEQFF.

CDR3 residues: CAISEGVAGGPSTDTQYF. The chain recombines TRBV10-3 with TRBJ2-3; TCRdb returns TRBD2, unconfirmable since there is no DNA. CDR1 is ENHRY and CDR2 is SYGVKD in the germline V gene. The CDR3 has 18 residues.

The chain joins TRBV5-1 to TRBJ2-3; the TCRdb D gene call, TRBD1, has no DNA to confirm it. Germline V gene sequence: CDR1 SGHRS, CDR2 YFSETQ. The CDR3 totals 14 residues. CDR3 amino acids: CASKQKGDTDTQYF.

This chain's CDR3 is CASRHPGGNSPLHF. The chain uses TRBV12-3 or TRBV12-4 and TRBJ1-6; checking the TCRdb D call of TRBD1 is not possible without DNA. The CDR3 is made up of 14 amino acids.

The chain uses TRBV3-1 and TRBJ2-7; lacking DNA, the TRBD1 call made by TCRdb goes unchecked. The CDR3 is made up of 15 amino acids. The germline CDR1 and CDR2 sequences are LGHDT and YNNKEL (reference sequence). The CDR3 sequence: CASSQSDRGTYEQYF.

The chain employs TRBV7-2 and TRBJ2-3; checking the TCRdb D call of TRBD1 is not possible without DNA. The CDR3 covers 15 residues. Germline V lookup: CDR1 SGHTA, CDR2 FQGNSA. The chain's CDR3 is CASSSGQGAADTQYF. Drawing the rest from reference TRBV7-2 and TRBJ2-3, the complete variable domain is GAGVSQSPSNKVTEKGKDVELRCDPISGHTALYWYRQSLGQGLEFLIYFQGNSAPDKSGLPSDRFSAERTGGSVSTLTIQRTQQEDSAVYLCASSSGQGAADTQYFGPGTRLTVL.

The rearrangement links TRBV7-6 to TRBJ2-3; TCRdb selects TRBD2, and the lack of DNA leaves this call unchecked. CDR1 and CDR2 from the germline V gene are SGHVS and FNYEAQ. This CDR3 region has 16 residues. The CDR3 region is CASSLFSGTSTDTQYF.

This CDR3 is CASSFNFMQGASNQPQHF. This chain links TRBV27 with TRBJ1-5; the TCRdb D gene call, TRBD1, has no DNA to confirm it. The CDR3 spans 18 residues. Germline V gene data show CDR1 as MNHEY and CDR2 as SMNVEV (reference sequence).

The chain joins TRBV19 to TRBJ1-4. Germline V lookup: CDR1 LNHDA, CDR2 SQIVND (reference sequence). This CDR3 has 13 amino acids. CDR3 loop: CASHRVTSEKLFF. Variable domain in full (rest from reference TRBV19 and TRBJ1-4): DGGITQSPKYLFRKEGQNVTLSCEQNLNHDAMYWYRQDPGQGLRLIYYSQIVNDFQKGDIAEGYSVSREKKESFPLTVTSAQKNPTAFYLCASHRVTSEKLFFGSGTQLSVL.

The rearrangement uses TRBV20-1 and TRBJ2-5; as DNA is missing, the TRBD2 call by TCRdb cannot be tested. The CDR3 runs to 14 residues. Germline CDR1 reads DFQATT; CDR2 reads SNEGSKA (reference sequence). The CDR3 loop reads CSATRIAGRETQYF.

The CDR3: CSARRDGALLF. The J gene is TRBJ2-7, the V gene TRBV20-1; lacking DNA, the TRBD2 call made by TCRdb goes unchecked. The CDR3 has 11 amino acids. Germline-derived CDR1 and CDR2 are DFQATT and SNEGSKA (reference sequence).

The chain uses TRBV7-2 and TRBJ2-1; checking the TCRdb D call of TRBD1 is not possible without DNA. Germline V gene data show CDR1 as SGHTA and CDR2 as FQGNSA. The CDR3 spans 15 residues. The CDR3 loop reads CASSLALGPSNEQFF.

The CDR3: CSARLSWTQYEQYF. The rearrangement joins TRBV20-1 to TRBJ2-7. This CDR3 region has 14 residues. Germline lookup yields CDR1 DFQATT and CDR2 SNEGSKA (reference sequence).

The chain couples TRBV18 to TRBJ1-5; TCRdb outputs TRBD1, but without DNA this stays unchecked. The CDR3 sequence is 14 residues long. Germline lookup yields CDR1 KGHSH and CDR2 LQKENI. The CDR3 is CASSSGQGDQPQHF.

The CDR3 loop reads CASRMGTSGNEQFF. This chain joins TRBV12-3 or TRBV12-4 and TRBJ2-1; TCRdb reports TRBD2, a call that lacks DNA to check it against. The CDR3 runs 14 residues.